The source of this T cell receptor (beta chain) is a study of long-term antiretroviral therapy in people with HIV. Researchers ran immunoSEQ v3.0 at survey level. Method: immunoSEQ multiplex PCR; TCRdb's copy keeps in-frame clones and lacks some. This table holds 21,000 or so clones, about 89% found once. V dropped 3 bases and J dropped 6; count of bases not matched to a gene: 8. The CDR3 has 14 amino acids. From germline, CDR1 is SNHLY and CDR2 FYNNEI. This chain joins TRBV2 and TRBJ2-7; 7 nucleotides align to TRBD2. The clonotype was recovered from a woman aged 45-60 years with HIV. The input for sequencing was unsorted PBMCs, taken 2.6 years after starting antiretroviral therapy. The chain's CDR3 is CASSETSLDREQYF. Here the CDR3 DNA reads TGTGCCAGCAGTGAGACTAGCCTGGATCGCGAGCAGTACTTC.